A selection of T cell receptor beta chains follows, all from one sample in a study of cytotoxic CD8 clonotypes in ibrutinib-treated CLL. Clones were sequenced by immunoSEQ multiplex PCR, and TCRdb holds only the in-frame ones, with some missing. The table shows 110,000 to 150,000 clones, with about 76% occurring only once. This specimen consisted of PBMCs, obtained after 24 months of ibrutinib treatment. The receptors were sampled from a human donor with chronic lymphocytic leukemia. The CDR3 runs from the conserved cysteine through the conserved F or W. The order of the fields is J gene, V gene, clone size, D gene, CDR3 DNA, CDR3 protein. The D gene is left open where the match is weak. Size tells how often a clone was seen (once, few, many) or the class of an expanded clone, and some rows leave it out.

TRBJ2-2	TRBV10-3	.	.	TGTGCCATCAGTGAAGCCGGGACCTTTAACACCGGGGAGCTGTTTTTT	CAISEAGTFNTGELFF
TRBJ2-7	TRBV21-1	.	.	TGTGCCAGCAGCAAATTTCCCCGGGACAGTCTATTGGGCGAGCAGTACTTC	CASSKFPRDSLLGEQYF
TRBJ2-3	TRBV28	once	TRBD2	TGTGCCAGCAGACCCGGGGGGGCCGATACGCAGTATTTT	CASRPGGADTQYF
TRBJ2-6	TRBV18	.	.	TGTGCCAGCTCACCACCGGGCGTTGGGGCCAACGTCCTGACTTTC	CASSPPGVGANVLTF
TRBJ2-7	TRBV5-1	.	.	TGCGCCAGCAGCTTGGTGGCAGGCGCGCCCTCATACGAGCAGTACTTC	CASSLVAGAPSYEQYF
TRBJ2-5	TRBV19	.	TRBD2	TGTGCCAGCCTGGGGGGGGAGACCCAGTACTTC	CASLGGETQYF
TRBJ2-1	TRBV19	.	TRBD1	TGTGCCAGTAGTAATTACGGGACAGCCCCCAATGAGCAGTTCTTC	CASSNYGTAPNEQFF
TRBJ2-7	TRBV5-6	.	TRBD2	TGTGCCAGCCTAGCGGGGAAGACCTCTTACGAGCAGTACTTC	CASLAGKTSYEQYF
TRBJ2-7	TRBV6-5	.	.	TGTGCCAGCAGTTACCCCCAGGGGACATCCTACGAGCAGTACTTC	CASSYPQGTSYEQYF
TRBJ2-7	TRBV7-9	.	TRBD1	TGTGCCAGCAGCCCTGACAGGGGTGCCTACGAGCAGTACTTC	CASSPDRGAYEQYF
TRBJ1-2	TRBV27	.	.	TGTGCCAGCAGCCTCTGGAGGGGAGGCTATGGCTACACCTTC	CASSLWRGGYGYTF
TRBJ2-2	TRBV7-8	.	.	TGTGCCAGCAGCCCCGGTGTCACCGGGGAGCTGTTTTTT	CASSPGVTGELFF
TRBJ2-1	TRBV6-5	.	.	TGTGCCAGCAGCCGCACCCCTACTATGGGCAATGAGCAGTTCTTC	CASSRTPTMGNEQFF
TRBJ2-1	TRBV7-9	once	.	TGTGCCAGCAGCTTATCAGGGCCTGAGCAGTTCTTC	CASSLSGPEQFF
TRBJ1-1	TRBV6-5	.	TRBD1	TGTGCCAGCAGATCACAGGGGTTGTGGACTGAAGCTTTCTTT	CASRSQGLWTEAFF
TRBJ2-7	TRBV18	few	.	TGTGCCAGCTCACGGGCAGGGAGGCACGAGCAGTACTTC	CASSRAGRHEQYF
TRBJ2-1	TRBV7-6	.	.	TGTGCCAGCAGCACCGGGCCCATTAACAATGAGCAGTTCTTC	CASSTGPINNEQFF
TRBJ2-3	TRBV30	.	.	TGTGCCTGGAGTGTCGACAGGCGAGATACGCAGTATTTT	CAWSVDRRDTQYF
TRBJ1-2	TRBV5-8	once	TRBD1	TGTGCCAGCAGCCCCCGGCAGGGGGGCTATGGCTACACCTTC	CASSPRQGGYGYTF
TRBJ2-2	TRBV7-9	.	.	TGTGCCAGCACCAGTAGTCCTCGGGGGGCCCCCACCGGGGAGCTGTTTTTT	CASTSSPRGAPTGELFF
TRBJ2-4	TRBV11-2	.	TRBD1	TGTGCCAGCAGCTTATGGGGTAGGGGGCGAGCCAAAAACATTCAGTACTTC	CASSLWGRGRAKNIQYF
TRBJ2-3	TRBV5-1	.	.	TGCGCCAGCCAGCGAGGCAGGGTGACAGATACGCAGTATTTT	CASQRGRVTDTQYF
TRBJ2-7	TRBV10-3	few	TRBD2	TGTGCCATCAGAAGCGGGGGGGCCGTTGGCGAGCAGTACTTC	CAIRSGGAVGEQYF
TRBJ2-7	TRBV7-6	.	.	TGTGCCAGCAGCACCGGACAGTCCTACGAGCAGTACTTC	CASSTGQSYEQYF
TRBJ2-4	TRBV2	few	TRBD1	TGTGCCAGCAGTGAAGGGCGGGACAGGGAGTACTTC	CASSEGRDREYF
TRBJ2-2	TRBV5-6	.	.	TGTGCCAGCAGCTTGGGGGAGGACACCGGGGAGCTGTTTTTT	CASSLGEDTGELFF
TRBJ2-5	TRBV7-8	.	TRBD2	TGTGCCAGCAGCGCCCGTAGCGGGGGACCCCGCGGGGAGACCCAGTACTTC	CASSARSGGPRGETQYF
TRBJ1-1	TRBV30	.	.	TGTGCCTGGAGTGGCGGGGGTAGTCTCCGTGAAGCTTTCTTT	CAWSGGGSLREAFF
TRBJ1-1	TRBV9	.	.	TGTGCCAGCAGCCCCTCACTAAGGACTGAAGCTTTCTTT	CASSPSLRTEAFF
TRBJ2-2	TRBV7-3	.	.	TGTGCCAGCAGCTCCCCGTTCGGGGAGCTGTTTTTT	CASSSPFGELFF
TRBJ2-1	TRBV7-9	many	TRBD1	TGTGCCAGCAGCGACAGGGGGCCGAGGAATGAGCAGTTCTTC	CASSDRGPRNEQFF
TRBJ1-1	TRBV5-1	few	.	TGCGCCAGCAGCTTGGGTCAGATGAACACTGAAGCTTTCTTT	CASSLGQMNTEAFF
TRBJ2-7	TRBV27	.	TRBD1	TGTGCCAGCAGTCCCCGACAGGGATGGTACGAGCAGTACTTC	CASSPRQGWYEQYF